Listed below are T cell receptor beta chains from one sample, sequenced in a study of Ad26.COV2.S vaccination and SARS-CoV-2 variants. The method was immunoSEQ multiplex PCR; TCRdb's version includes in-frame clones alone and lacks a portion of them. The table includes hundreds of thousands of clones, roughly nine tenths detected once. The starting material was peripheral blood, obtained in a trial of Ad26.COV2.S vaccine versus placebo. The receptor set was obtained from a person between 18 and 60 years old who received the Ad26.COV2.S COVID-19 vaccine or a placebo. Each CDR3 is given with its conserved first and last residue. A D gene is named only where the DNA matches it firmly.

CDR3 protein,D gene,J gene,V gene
CASSGQGVDTGELFF,TRBD1,TRBJ2-2,TRBV2
CASIGTDHTEAFF,NA,TRBJ1-1,TRBV28
CASSPPPGVETQYF,NA,TRBJ2-5,TRBV18
CASSLGAEYSPLHF,NA,TRBJ1-6,TRBV5-1
CASSVLGQTNYGYTF,TRBD1,TRBJ1-2,TRBV9
CASSPFTGSSGPQHF,NA,TRBJ1-5,TRBV6-5
CASSVAGYNEQFF,NA,TRBJ2-1,TRBV9
CASSRNWDGSYEQYF,NA,TRBJ2-7,TRBV4-3
CATSRGSDRNYEQYF,NA,TRBJ2-7,TRBV15
CSVGDAVYGYTF,NA,TRBJ1-2,TRBV29-1
CASKLGNDYGYTF,NA,TRBJ1-2,TRBV6-5
CASSTGQGDQPQHF,TRBD1,TRBJ1-5,TRBV5-1
CASSLPRDSDGRNTEAFF,TRBD1,TRBJ1-1,TRBV5-6
CASSSTSGGVRETQYF,TRBD2,TRBJ2-5,TRBV7-9
CASAIGGSYNSPLHF,NA,TRBJ1-6,TRBV7-8
CASSPLGGSYNEQFF,TRBD2,TRBJ2-1,TRBV7-2
CASSRGTQEYNEQFF,NA,TRBJ2-1,TRBV4-1
CASSVDSLYSGNTIYF,NA,TRBJ1-3,TRBV9
CASNHLPGPNTEAFF,NA,TRBJ1-1,TRBV5-5
CATSGNRATGELFF,NA,TRBJ2-2,TRBV24-1
CASSSGLADYNEQFF,TRBD2,TRBJ2-1,TRBV5-1
CASSQAPQETQYF,NA,TRBJ2-5,TRBV3-1/TRBV3-2
CASSLSWTSSSPETQYF,TRBD2,TRBJ2-5,TRBV18
CASRQGSTGELFF,TRBD1,TRBJ2-2,TRBV4-3
CASSLNGGSSDTQYF,TRBD2,TRBJ2-3,TRBV7-3
CASSIYNRGDGYTF,TRBD1,TRBJ1-2,TRBV19
CATSIYSGTGMVQPQHF,TRBD1,TRBJ1-5,TRBV15
CASSQDGQGDTFGYTF,TRBD1,TRBJ1-2,TRBV4-3
CASSQSTWGNTQYF,NA,TRBJ2-3,TRBV16
CATSRDEGDYGYTF,NA,TRBJ1-2,TRBV15
CASSVEGSGSEGSYNEQFF,NA,TRBJ2-1,TRBV9
CASRSRETYNSPLHF,NA,TRBJ1-6,TRBV7-9
CASSNLGRKLFF,NA,TRBJ1-4,TRBV12-3/TRBV12-4
CATSLEYEQFF,NA,TRBJ2-1,TRBV5-4
CASSTGGWETQYF,TRBD1,TRBJ2-5,TRBV5-4
CASSPKGRGGNQPQHF,NA,TRBJ1-5,TRBV21-1
CASSPPGLLYGYTF,NA,TRBJ1-2,TRBV28
CSARDSVTNYGYTF,TRBD1,TRBJ1-2,TRBV29-1
CAWSVGHLENYNSPLHF,NA,TRBJ1-6,TRBV30
CASPKRTSGQETQYF,TRBD2,TRBJ2-5,TRBV6-4
CASSRGPSTDTQYF,NA,TRBJ2-3,TRBV19
CASSQDRGGRGTDTQYF,TRBD2,TRBJ2-3,TRBV4-3
CASSRQSKNQPQHF,NA,TRBJ1-5,TRBV2
CASSGQGGSSPLHF,TRBD1,TRBJ1-6,TRBV2
CASSIRDRGPGRTDTQYF,TRBD1,TRBJ2-3,TRBV4-2
CASSASGHRVRPQHF,NA,TRBJ1-5,TRBV6-6
CASSLSPRNNEQFF,NA,TRBJ2-1,TRBV7-3
CASKGEWRGPEAFF,NA,TRBJ1-1,TRBV7-9
CASSQDANIRVWNTEAFF,NA,TRBJ1-1,TRBV14
CASSFARGQETQYF,NA,TRBJ2-5,TRBV5-4
CASSAGRHLSGNTIYF,NA,TRBJ1-3,TRBV5-8